Reported below is one T cell receptor beta chain. Which antigen it targets is not known. No much larger clone is present one base from it, and per-base qualities are unavailable. This sample was sequenced with an Illumina NovaSeq 6000. TCRalpha and TCRbeta cDNA libraries were built by 5'RACE with constant-segment primers, adding sample barcodes and unique molecular identifiers. Trizol reagent was used to extract RNA from every sample. Library amplification was performed in two PCR steps, and a second sample barcode and Illumina TruSeq adapters were introduced in the second step. Sequencing of the libraries was done on an Illumina NovaSeq, producing 2 x 150 bp paired-end reads. In the paper's pipeline: Demultiplexing of reads and collapsing into UMI-guided consensus sequences were performed with migec v1.2.7. With mixcr v2.1.11, UMI consensuses were aligned to TRA and TRB V and J templates and assembled into clonotypes. A clonotype was counted as expanded or contracted only when both edgeR and NoisET called the clonotype significant, with the noise models trained on biological replicates. For edgeR calls, the cutoffs were a false discovery rate-adjusted p below 0.01 and a log2 fold-change threshold of 1. As an exploratory analysis of dynamics, max-normalized trajectories of the 1000 most abundant clonotypes were examined with PCA combined with hierarchical clustering. Each responding clone was given a CD4 or CD8 phenotype based on the CD4+ and CD8+ repertoires, which had been sequenced separately. In-frame beta chains were kept once TCRdb had trimmed the public reads at Q25 with fastp and called clones with MiXCR. Every entry covers one CDR3 protein and lists the most common genes and DNA from its rows. The V and J calls come from TCRdb's annotation, not from the publication. Across this sample there are around 450,000 distinct CDR3 sequences, with around 20% seen only once. The ten most abundant clones make up more than 8% of the sample.

This sample is part of a study of T-cell memory formation after mild COVID-19 (TCRdb year 2021). Broadly, across the study: TCR sequence clusters from the two donors were largely donor specific. Two young, previously healthy adult volunteers, one female and one male, were included in the cohort. In a couple of donors, T-cell clones that expanded and contracted after mild COVID-19 were followed by sequencing TCRalpha and TCRbeta repertoires longitudinally. General findings and caveats noted by the study authors: The study covered only a couple of mild cases, and larger cohorts including severe cases with pre-infection samples were considered necessary. Contracting CD4+ clones were located mainly in the CM and EM memory subsets, whereas CD8+ clones were found to be enriched in EMRA. Balanced CD4/CD8 phenotypes were observed for clones contracting from day 15 to 85, whereas a bias towards CD4+ was observed for a second wave of clones expanding from day 15 to 37. Whether the second-wave clones peaking on day 37 were SARS-CoV-2 specific was not confirmed. Some responding clones were found in pre-infection memory, which suggests that pre-existing cross-reactive memory T cells took part in the SARS-CoV-2 response.

PBMCs were isolated by Ficoll-Paque density gradient centrifugation. This receptor was taken from an adult woman who had mild COVID-19 (a few samples of this study predate the infection). The sample titles of this study are shuffled in the database, so cell type and time point are left out; the donor was told from shared clones. Material for sequencing was PBMCs or a T cell subset sorted from them (not recorded which).

Here the CDR3 is given as CATSPGNTEAFF. The nucleotide sequence is TGTGCCACCAGTCCAGGGAACACTGAAGCTTTCTTT. The chain links TRBV24-1 with TRBJ1-1; there is no confident call for the D gene. The cysteine opens and the phenylalanine closes a CDR3 of 12 amino acids. Just the 36-base CDR3 DNA is kept, in frame starting at base 1. As encoded in the germline V gene, CDR1 is KGHDR while CDR2 is SFDVKD. At the junction V is shortened by 6 bases and J by 1 base, with 5 bases in between.